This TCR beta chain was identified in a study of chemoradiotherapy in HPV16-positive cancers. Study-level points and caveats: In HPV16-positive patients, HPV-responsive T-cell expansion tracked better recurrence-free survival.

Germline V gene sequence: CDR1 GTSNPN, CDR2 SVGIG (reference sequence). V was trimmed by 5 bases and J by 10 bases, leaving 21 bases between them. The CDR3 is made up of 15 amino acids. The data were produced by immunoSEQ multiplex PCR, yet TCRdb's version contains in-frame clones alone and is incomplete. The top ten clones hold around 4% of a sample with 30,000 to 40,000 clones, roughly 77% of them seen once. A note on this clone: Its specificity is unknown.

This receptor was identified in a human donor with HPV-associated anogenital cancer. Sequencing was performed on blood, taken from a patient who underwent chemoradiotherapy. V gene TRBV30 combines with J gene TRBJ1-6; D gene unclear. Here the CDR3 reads CAWGDGWKGSSPLHF. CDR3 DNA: TGTGCCTGGGGGGATGGTTGGAAGGGAAGCTCACCCCTCCACTTT.